This T cell receptor (beta chain) stems from a study of low-dose radiotherapy and immunotherapy resistance in tumors. CDR1 and CDR2 from the germline V gene are MNHEY and SMNVEV (reference sequence). Trimming cost V 5 bases and J 5 bases, with 9 bases left between them. The CDR3 runs to 12 residues. Priming of first-strand cDNA relied on TRAV- and TRBV-specific primers (covering alpha and beta chains). Using a constant-region primer together with a V-primer adapter, TCRs were subjected to approximately 20 PCR cycles of amplification. TCRdb reprocessed the reads via MiXCR and lists one record per CDR3 protein. Here the sample spans tens of thousands of distinct CDR3 sequences, around 32% being singletons. This clonotype is medium-sized. Time point meaning: before trial treatment.

J is TRBJ1-1 and V is TRBV27, with D perhaps TRBD1 (5 bases). This TCR was recovered from a female donor with ovarian cancer. The sequencing here drew on PBMCs, taken before treatment. CDR3 loop: CASSPGRTEAFF. In nucleotides, the CDR3 is TGTGCCAGCAGTCCAGGGAGGACTGAAGCTTTCTTT.